The 11 T cell receptor beta chains below were found in one sample sequenced in a study of cytomegalovirus exposure and HLA in healthy donors (dated by TCRdb to about 2017). Library generation was performed with the immunoSEQ multiplex PCR assay. A mixture of 60 forward primers for TCR Vbeta segments and 13 reverse primers for TCR Jbeta segments was used in the multiplex PCR. Held by TCRdb, this immuneACCESS table contains in-frame sequences only and omits some clones. Under half of the omission traces to an unresolved V gene where checked; the cause of the rest is unknown. This sample comprises a few hundred thousand clones, 83% of them detected only once. 1.3% to 1.5% of the sample is taken by the ten largest. Sequenced input: PBMCs. Receptors originate from a girl between 10 and 17 years old in good health and CMV-seronegative.

This chain links TRBV9 with TRBJ1-6; 7 bases fit TRBD1. The CDR3 contains 15 residues. Losses at the gene ends were 4 bases for V and 8 bases for J; bases not matched to a gene: 9. Per the germline V gene, CDR1 is SGDLS and CDR2 is YYNGEE. CDR3 DNA: TGTGCCAGCAGCCCGAGAGGGGGCGGTGATTCACCCCTCCACTTT. It is translated as CASSPRGGGDSPLHF.

This clone turned up a few times. The genes are TRBV28 and TRBJ1-2, with D perhaps matching TRBD1 (6 bases). CDR1 is MDHEN and CDR2 is SYDVKM in the germline V gene. Trimming took 6 bases from V and 7 from J, leaving 15 bases between them. This CDR3 region has 13 residues. In DNA, the CDR3 is TGTGCCAGCAGGCTAGGGGGGGCGAGTGGCTACACCTTC. This translates into CASRLGGASGYTF.

The J gene is TRBJ2-2, the V gene TRBV10-2; TRBD2 aligns across 7 bases. CDR3 length equals 15 residues. The trim removed 4 bases at V and 3 bases at J, leaving 5 bases unmatched. Germline lookup yields CDR1 WSHSY and CDR2 SAAADI. CDR3 loop: CASSVDGGDTGELFF. The CDR3 coding sequence is TGCGCCAGCAGTGTGGATGGGGGGGACACCGGGGAGCTGTTTTTT.

This rearrangement joins TRBV28 to TRBJ1-3; D might be TRBD1 (5 bases). The CDR3 is made up of 19 amino acids. V was cut by 5 bases and J by 1 base, with 24 bases left in between. Germline V gene sequence: CDR1 MDHEN, CDR2 SYDVKM. CDR3 sequence reads: CASSPAWGVPVPSGNTIYF. The CDR3 coding sequence is TGTGCCAGCAGTCCCGCATGGGGGGTCCCGGTGCCTTCTGGAAACACCATATATTTT. Full variable domain (rest looked up from reference TRBV28 and TRBJ1-3): DVKVTQSSRYLVKRTGEKVFLECVQDMDHENMFWYRQDPGLGLRLIYFSYDVKMKEKGDIPEGYSVSREKKERFSLILESASTNQTSMYLCASSPAWGVPVPSGNTIYFGEGSWLTVV.

The chain is built from TRBV28 and TRBJ2-6; 7 bases agree with TRBD1. Trimming cost V 5 bases and J 0 bases; bases outside gene matches: 7. CDR3 size: 17 residues. Germline V lookup: CDR1 MDHEN, CDR2 SYDVKM. CDR3 in amino acids: CASSPDRAISGANVLTF. The CDR3 DNA reads TGTGCCAGCAGTCCCGACAGGGCCATCTCTGGGGCCAACGTCCTGACTTTC.

The chain joins TRBV29-1 to TRBJ1-1; TRBD1 matches 7 bases. In germline, CDR1 is SQVTM, CDR2 ANQGSEA. Trimming removed 4 bases from V and 2 bases from J; junction bases left unmatched: 4. The CDR3 runs 13 residues. CDR3: CSVATGINTEAFF. In nucleotides, the CDR3 is TGCAGCGTTGCGACAGGGATAAACACTGAAGCTTTCTTT.

The chain couples TRBV28 to TRBJ1-1; D gene uncertain. In germline, CDR1 is MDHEN, CDR2 SYDVKM. The CDR3 sequence is 13 residues long. Trimming shortened V by 3 bases and J by 11 bases, and 16 bases separated the two germline ends. CDR3 in amino acids: CASSLFYGWEAFF. The DNA for the CDR3 is TGTGCCAGCAGTTTGTTCTATGGGTGGGAGGCTTTCTTT.

V usage is TRBV18 and J usage is TRBJ1-1; D is unresolved. The germline V gene encodes CDR1 KGHSH and CDR2 LQKENI. V lost 3 bases to trimming and J lost 3 bases, with 8 bases between them. The CDR3 loop spans 13 amino acids. For the CDR3, the DNA is TGTGCCAGCTCACCGTCCCCGGACACTGAAGCTTTCTTT. Translating gives CASSPSPDTEAFF. Full variable domain (remainder filled in from reference TRBV18 and TRBJ1-1): NAGVMQNPRHLVRRRGQEARLRCSPMKGHSHVYWYRQLPEEGLKFMVYLQKENIIDESGMPKERFSAEFPKEGPSILRIQQVVRGDSAAYFCASSPSPDTEAFFGQGTRLTVV.

The gene calls are TRBV28 and TRBJ2-7, with TRBD2 matching over 7 bases. CDR1 MDHEN and CDR2 SYDVKM come from the germline V gene. V shed 5 bases and J 4 bases; nucleotides not matched to a gene: 8. The CDR3 spans 14 residues. CDR3 in DNA: TGTGCCAGCAGTGGGGCTAGCGGACTATACGAGCAGTACTTC. It is translated as CASSGASGLYEQYF.

The rearrangement uses TRBV21-1 and TRBJ2-7; the listed D gene, TRBD1, was not tested against the DNA. TRBV21-1 is reported as a pseudogene. The CDR3 consists of 15 residues. CDR3 sequence reads: CASSKGNRGSYEQYF. CDR3 nucleotides: TGTGCCAGCAGCAAAGGGAACAGGGGATCCTACGAGCAGTACTTC.

The chain is built from TRBV29-1 and TRBJ2-7, with TRBD2 matching over 7 bases. This CDR3 has 13 residues. The junction had 3 bases not matched to a gene; V was cut back by 2 bases and J by 2 bases. Germline-derived CDR1 and CDR2 are SQVTM and ANQGSEA. The CDR3 region has the DNA TGCAGCGTTGAACGAGCGGGGACCTACGAGCAGTACTTC. As protein: CSVERAGTYEQYF.